Reported below is one TCR beta chain. The target antigen is unknown. The sample holds other DNA sequences that translate to the same CDR3. The time point: proximal margin of the surgical specimen (macroscopically non-inflamed). Eligibility required adulthood, ileal or ileocolonic Crohn's disease and indicated ileocolonic resection. Produced via immunoSEQ multiplex PCR; TCRdb's table is partial and in-frame only. The data hold about 4,100 clones, with just under 75% observed a single time. This sample was included in a study of T cell repertoires in ileal Crohn's disease. For the study at large: At surgery, approximately 33% of patients smoked, with median disease duration 7.9 years. About half of patients got postoperative therapy: ten or so thiopurines, approximately 18 anti-TNF. Study results and limitations: Mucosal expansions were suggested to be mainly CD8 T cells.

The CDR3 length is 13 residues. From germline, CDR1 is LNHDA and CDR2 SQIVND (reference sequence). Deletions cut 3 bases from V and 3 bases from J, with 6 bases between. The V call is TRBV19, the J call TRBJ1-3; D is unclear. This sequence originates from an adult with Crohn's disease. Sequenced: ileal tissue. CDR3 DNA sequence: TGTGCCAGTAGTATCGGACGTGGAAACACCATATATTTT. It encodes CASSIGRGNTIYF.